The clone carrying this TCR beta chain was observed a handful of times. Reverse transcription of extracted RNA yielded cDNA, which provided the sequencing template. The method was immunoSEQ multiplex PCR; TCRdb's version includes in-frame clones alone and lacks a portion of them. The sample includes under 95,000 clones, about two thirds of them seen just once. These data are taken from a study of CD8+ T cells in alopecia areata. About the study: At a dose of 5 to 10 mg twice daily, oral tofacitinib was given to treated patients.

Specified treatment: oral pan-JAK inhibitor, 5-10 mg twice daily. T lymphocytes (CD4+ and CD8+) were sorted from PBMCs. The starting material was CD8+ T cells sorted from blood, obtained between weeks 43 and 45, from a patient treated with tofacitinib. The receptor was isolated from a human donor with alopecia areata.

The CDR3 region is CASSAGFSYEQYF. The CDR3 DNA reads as TGTGCCAGCAGCGCAGGGTTTTCCTACGAGCAGTACTTC. The chain links TRBV6-5 to TRBJ2-7; tentative D call: TRBD1 (5 bases). CDR1 is MNHEY and CDR2 is SVGAGI in the germline V gene. The V gene lost 6 bases and the J gene lost 1 base, with 10 bases spanning the gap. The length of the CDR3 is 13 residues.